The 22 T cell receptor beta chains in this list originate from one sample, sequenced in a study of response to subunit inactivated influenza vaccine. Using its own MiXCR run on the RT-PCR reads, TCRdb lists one record per CDR3 protein. The sample comprises 500,000 to 600,000 distinct CDR3 sequences, approximately 13% of which are singletons, and around 13% rests with the top ten. This specimen was PBMCs from blood, taken more than 35 days after vaccination. The source of these receptors is a man aged 45-65 years who received an inactivated influenza vaccine.

The chain links TRBV12-3 or TRBV12-4 to TRBJ2-7, with TRBD2 matching 12 bases. The CDR3 is made up of 17 amino acids. With V trimmed by 3 bases and J by 1 base, 7 bases remained unmatched. Here the CDR3 DNA reads TGTGCCAGCAGTTTCACTAGCGGGGGGACCCGTTCCTACGAGCAGTACTTC. Protein sequence: CASSFTSGGTRSYEQYF.

There are many counts of this clonotype. The CDR3 is CASSVGYRGYTDTQYF. The CDR3 DNA reads as TGTGCCAGCAGCGTAGGCTACAGGGGGTACACAGATACGCAGTATTTT. The chain couples TRBV9 to TRBJ2-3; 8 bases match TRBD1. V was clipped by 0 bases and J by 2 bases; unmatched bases: 5. The CDR3 sequence is 16 residues long. Germline CDR1 is SGDLS and CDR2 is YYNGEE.

At least ten counts were recorded for this clonotype. This chain joins TRBV10-3 and TRBJ2-1; D gene unclear. V gave up 0 bases and J gave up 5 bases, with 5 bases separating them. Germline V CDR1 and CDR2: ENHRY, SYGVKD. The CDR3 is 13 amino acids. The CDR3 loop reads CAISESVHNEQFF. The DNA for the CDR3 is TGTGCCATCAGTGAGTCGGTTCACAATGAGCAGTTCTTC.

The rearrangement links TRBV7-9 to TRBJ2-3; no firm D call. Trimming removed 1 base at V and 7 bases at J, with 6 bases between. CDR1 SEHNR and CDR2 FQNEAQ come from the germline V gene (reference sequence). The CDR3 is 12 residues long. CDR3 in DNA: TGTGCCAGCAGCTTAGTCGCCCATACGCAGTATTTT. It specifies CASSLVAHTQYF.

In this sample, this clonotype turned up a few times. This chain joins TRBV7-2 and TRBJ2-7; D unclear. V dropped 6 bases and J dropped 6 bases, with 15 bases sitting between them. Germline V gene data show CDR1 as SGHTA and CDR2 as FQGNSA. The CDR3 loop spans 13 amino acids. The CDR3 coding sequence is TGTGCCAGCAGTCGATTGCATATTCTCGAGCAGTACTTC. This gives the protein CASSRLHILEQYF.

The rearrangement links TRBV28 to TRBJ2-5; 12 bases fit TRBD2. V was clipped by 1 base and J by 2 bases; unmatched bases: 5. The CDR3 is made up of 17 amino acids. The germline gives CDR1 MDHEN, CDR2 SYDVKM. CDR3 residues: CASSLSFLAGGQETQYF. The CDR3 DNA reads as TGTGCCAGCAGTTTATCCTTTCTAGCGGGGGGGCAAGAGACCCAGTACTTC.

In this sample, this clonotype turned up a few times. The chain joins TRBV4-2 to TRBJ2-7; 9 bases fit TRBD2. J gave up 5 bases and V 0 bases, and 8 bases lay outside the gene matches. This CDR3 has 16 residues. Germline V lookup: CDR1 LGHNA, CDR2 YNFKEQ. CDR3 sequence reads: CASSQDFMLAGNEQYF. The CDR3 DNA sequence: TGTGCCAGCAGCCAAGATTTCATGCTAGCGGGGAACGAGCAGTACTTC.

This clonotype has ten or more counts. The chain recombines TRBV12-3 or TRBV12-4 with TRBJ2-7; 7 bases are a match to TRBD1. With V trimmed by 2 bases and J by 4 bases, 17 bases remained unmatched. The CDR3 covers 18 residues. CDR3 nucleotide sequence: TGTGCCAGCAGTTTATTAGGAGTAGTCGGCAGGGGGAATTACGAGCAGTACTTC. Protein product: CASSLLGVVGRGNYEQYF.

V is TRBV5-1 and J is TRBJ2-2; 9 bases fit TRBD1. The CDR3 sequence is 16 residues long. CDR1 SGHRS and CDR2 YFSETQ come from the germline V gene. Germline trimming cut 3 bases from V and 4 bases from J; bases unmatched to any gene: 7. The CDR3 DNA sequence: TGCGCCAGCAGCTGGACCGGGACAGGGATCACCGGGGAGCTGTTTTTT. Protein: CASSWTGTGITGELFF.

This clonotype was counted at least ten times. This chain links TRBV20-1 with TRBJ1-2; a weak D match, TRBD1 (5 bases). Germline lookup yields CDR1 DFQATT and CDR2 SNEGSKA (reference sequence). The ends were cut back, 2 bases at V and 5 bases at J, with 12 bases in the middle. This CDR3 has 13 amino acids. CDR3 sequence (DNA): TGCAGTGCTAGAACCGGGACGGATTATGGCTACACCTTC. Its protein product is CSARTGTDYGYTF.

The gene calls are TRBV12-3 or TRBV12-4 and TRBJ2-5, with 9 bases that match TRBD2. The ends lost 3 bases at V and 5 bases at J; junction bases unmatched: 10. The CDR3 runs to 16 residues. The CDR3 loop reads CASSLSARGGLETQYF. The CDR3 nucleotides are TGTGCCAGCAGTTTGAGTGCGCGGGGGGGCCTTGAGACCCAGTACTTC.

This clonotype was counted only a few times. This chain uses TRBV6-2 or TRBV6-3 with TRBJ1-5; 7 bases agree with TRBD1. Germline V gives CDR1 MNHEY, CDR2 SVGEGT. CDR3 size: 17 residues. The junction had 14 bases not matched to a gene; V was cut back by 6 bases and J by 3 bases. The CDR3 nucleotides are TGTGCCAGCAGGCACGGGTCTCGGGGACAGTTCAATCAGCCCCAGCATTTT. Translated, it gives CASRHGSRGQFNQPQHF.

V usage is TRBV5-1 and J usage is TRBJ2-7, with 7 bases fitting TRBD1. CDR1 is SGHRS and CDR2 is YFSETQ in the germline V gene. The CDR3 spans 15 residues. V lost 1 base to trimming and J lost 2 bases; unmatched junction nucleotides: 6. CDR3 protein: CASSLFGTETYEQYF. The CDR3 nucleotides read TGCGCCAGCAGCTTGTTCGGGACAGAGACCTACGAGCAGTACTTC.

The gene calls are TRBV12-3 or TRBV12-4 and TRBJ2-3; 12 bases map to TRBD2. The CDR3 contains 15 residues. V trimming: 8 bases; J trimming: 3 bases; junction bases outside the gene matches: 6. CDR3: CASHLAGGITDTQYF. The CDR3 region has the DNA TGTGCCAGCCACCTAGCGGGGGGGATAACAGATACGCAGTATTTT.

This clonotype was seen more than once but under ten times. The chain links TRBV29-1 to TRBJ2-7; TRBD1 matches at 9 bases. Germline values: CDR1 SQVTM, CDR2 ANQGSEA. V dropped 3 bases and J dropped 6; count of bases not matched to a gene: 3. The CDR3 is 12 amino acids. The CDR3 protein is CSVDGTGFEQYF. The CDR3 nucleotides are TGCAGCGTTGACGGGACAGGGTTCGAGCAGTACTTC.

This clonotype was counted ten times or more. The J gene is TRBJ2-5, the V gene TRBV4-2, with a weak D call TRBD2 (6 bases). V was trimmed by 0 bases and J by 5 bases, leaving 13 bases between them. The CDR3 contains 15 residues. Germline-derived CDR1 and CDR2 are LGHNA and YNFKEQ. The DNA for the CDR3 is TGTGCCAGCAGCCAAGATTTGGGGGGTTGGGAGACCCAGTACTTC. The encoded protein is CASSQDLGGWETQYF.

This clonotype has more than one count but fewer than ten. The CDR3, as DNA: TGCAGCGTTGAAGGGACAGGGACGAACACCGGGGAGCTGTTTTTT. Its translation is CSVEGTGTNTGELFF. The chain combines TRBV29-1 with TRBJ2-2; 8 bases are shared with TRBD1. This CDR3 is 15 amino acids long. The J segment lost 0 bases and the V segment lost 1 base, leaving 1 base of the junction unmatched. Germline-derived CDR1 and CDR2 are SQVTM and ANQGSEA.

This clonotype was observed a handful of times. This rearrangement joins TRBV12-3 or TRBV12-4 to TRBJ1-4; D is unclear. This CDR3 spans 13 amino acids. V lost 5 bases and J lost 7, with 11 bases in between. This chain's CDR3 is CASSPGPGEKLFF. The CDR3 bases are TGTGCCAGCAGTCCCGGACCCGGTGAAAAACTGTTTTTT.

This clonotype was found a few times. The V call is TRBV6-2 or TRBV6-3, the J call TRBJ2-7; possible D gene TRBD2, 5 bases. CDR1 is MNHEY, CDR2 SVGEGT, per germline. The CDR3 has 13 residues. Trimming took 6 bases from V and 3 from J, leaving 12 bases between them. CDR3 amino acids: CASRDVGVYEQYF. The CDR3 DNA sequence: TGTGCCAGCAGGGATGTCGGGGTCTACGAGCAGTACTTC.

This clonotype was seen a handful of times. The chain links TRBV6-5 to TRBJ2-7, with D tentatively TRBD1 (5 bases). Germline V CDR1 and CDR2: MNHEY, SVGAGI. V lost 6 bases, J lost 9 bases, and 15 bases lay in between. The CDR3 has 12 residues. The chain's CDR3 is CASSTTGHWQYF. For the CDR3, the DNA is TGTGCCAGCAGCACCACAGGACACTGGCAGTACTTC.

The gene calls are TRBV7-9 and TRBJ1-1; D possibly corresponds to TRBD1 (6 bases). CDR1 and CDR2 (germline): SEHNR, FQNEAQ (reference sequence). V was cut by 6 bases and J by 5 bases, with 16 bases left in between. This CDR3 contains 14 residues. CDR3 residues: CASRFTGMGTEAFF. The CDR3 DNA sequence: TGTGCCAGCAGGTTCACAGGGATGGGGACTGAAGCTTTCTTT.

This clonotype appeared a few times. The chain employs TRBV20-1 and TRBJ2-1; 7 bases are shared with TRBD2. The CDR3 consists of 17 residues. V lost 0 bases and J lost 6; bases outside the gene matches: 14. Looked up from germline, CDR1 is DFQATT and CDR2 is SNEGSKA (reference sequence). CDR3 residues: CSARDLLAEVTSNEQFF. CDR3 DNA sequence: TGCAGTGCTAGAGATCTGCTAGCGGAAGTCACTTCCAATGAGCAGTTCTTC.